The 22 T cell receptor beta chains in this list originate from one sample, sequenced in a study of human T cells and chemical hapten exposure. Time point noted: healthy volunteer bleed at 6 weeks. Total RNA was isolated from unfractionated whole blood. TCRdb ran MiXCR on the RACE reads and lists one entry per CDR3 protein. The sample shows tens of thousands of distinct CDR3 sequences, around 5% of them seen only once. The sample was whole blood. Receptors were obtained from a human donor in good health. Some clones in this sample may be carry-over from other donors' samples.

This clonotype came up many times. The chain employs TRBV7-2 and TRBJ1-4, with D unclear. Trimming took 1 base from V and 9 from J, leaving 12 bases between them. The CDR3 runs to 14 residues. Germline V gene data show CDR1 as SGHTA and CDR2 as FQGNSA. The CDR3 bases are TGTGCCAGCAGCTTAGGCGGAGGATACCAAAAACTGTTTTTT. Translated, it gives CASSLGGGYQKLFF. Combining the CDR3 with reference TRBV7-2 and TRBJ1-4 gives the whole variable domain GAGVSQSPSNKVTEKGKDVELRCDPISGHTALYWYRQSLGQGLEFLIYFQGNSAPDKSGLPSDRFSAERTGGSVSTLTIQRTQQEDSAVYLCASSLGGGYQKLFFGSGTQLSVL.

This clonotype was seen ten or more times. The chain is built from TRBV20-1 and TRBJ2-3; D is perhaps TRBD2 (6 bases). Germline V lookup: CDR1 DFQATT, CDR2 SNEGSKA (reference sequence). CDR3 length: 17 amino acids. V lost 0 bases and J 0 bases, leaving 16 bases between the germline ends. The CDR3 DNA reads TGCAGTGCTAGAGAGTACCCGGGAGCTTCTAGCACAGATACGCAGTATTTT. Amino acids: CSAREYPGASSTDTQYF.

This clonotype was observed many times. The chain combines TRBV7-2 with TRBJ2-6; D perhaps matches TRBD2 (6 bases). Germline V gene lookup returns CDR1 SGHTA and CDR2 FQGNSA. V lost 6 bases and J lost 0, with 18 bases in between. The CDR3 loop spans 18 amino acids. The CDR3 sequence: CASSVSGYLTSGANVLTF. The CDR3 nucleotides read TGTGCCAGCAGTGTTAGCGGATACCTTACCTCTGGGGCCAACGTCCTGACTTTC.

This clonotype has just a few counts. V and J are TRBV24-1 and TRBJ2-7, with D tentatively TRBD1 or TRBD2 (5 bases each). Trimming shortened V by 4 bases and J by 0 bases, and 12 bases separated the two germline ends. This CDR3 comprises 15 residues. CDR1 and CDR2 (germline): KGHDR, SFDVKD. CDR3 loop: CATSEGDAFSYEQYF. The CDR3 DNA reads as TGTGCCACCAGTGAGGGGGACGCCTTCTCCTACGAGCAGTACTTC.

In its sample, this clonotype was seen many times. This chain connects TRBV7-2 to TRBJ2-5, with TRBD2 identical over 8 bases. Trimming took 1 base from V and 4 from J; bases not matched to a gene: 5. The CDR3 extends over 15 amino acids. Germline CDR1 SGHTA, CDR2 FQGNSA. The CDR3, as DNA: TGTGCCAGCAGCTTAGACCTAGCGGGTCGAGAGACCCAGTACTTC. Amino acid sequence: CASSLDLAGRETQYF.

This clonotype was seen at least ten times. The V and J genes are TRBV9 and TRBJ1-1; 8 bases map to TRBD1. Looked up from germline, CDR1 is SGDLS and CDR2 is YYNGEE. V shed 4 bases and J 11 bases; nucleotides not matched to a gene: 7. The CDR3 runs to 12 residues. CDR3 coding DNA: TGTGCCAGCAGCTCACGGACAGGGAAGGCTTTCTTT. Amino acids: CASSSRTGKAFF.

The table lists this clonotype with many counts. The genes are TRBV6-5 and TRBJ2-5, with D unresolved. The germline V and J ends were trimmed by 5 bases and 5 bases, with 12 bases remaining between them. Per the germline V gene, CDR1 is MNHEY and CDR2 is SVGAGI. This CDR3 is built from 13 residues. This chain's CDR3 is CASSGPAEETQYF. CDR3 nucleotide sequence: TGTGCCAGCAGTGGTCCCGCTGAGGAGACCCAGTACTTC.

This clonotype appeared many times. CDR3 sequence reads: CASSLVVGTAYNEQFF. DNA for the CDR3: TGTGCCAGCAGCTTAGTAGTCGGGACAGCATACAATGAGCAGTTCTTC. The chain is built from TRBV7-8 and TRBJ2-1; 7 bases are shared with TRBD1. CDR3 length: 16 amino acids. Per germline, CDR1 SGHVS and CDR2 FQNEAQ. Unmatched junction bases numbered 7, after V lost 1 base and J lost 4 bases.

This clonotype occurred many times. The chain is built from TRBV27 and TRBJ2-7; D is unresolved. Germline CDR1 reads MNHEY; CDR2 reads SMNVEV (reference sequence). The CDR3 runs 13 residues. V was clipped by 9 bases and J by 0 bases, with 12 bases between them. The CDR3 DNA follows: TGTGCCAGGTCAACAGAGTTCTCCTACGAGCAGTACTTC. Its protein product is CARSTEFSYEQYF.

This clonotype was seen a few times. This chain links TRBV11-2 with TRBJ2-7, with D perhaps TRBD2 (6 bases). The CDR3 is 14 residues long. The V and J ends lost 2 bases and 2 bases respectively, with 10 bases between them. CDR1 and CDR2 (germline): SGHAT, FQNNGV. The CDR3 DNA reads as TGTGCCAGCAGCTTATCGGAGGGGCCCTACGAGCAGTACTTC. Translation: CASSLSEGPYEQYF.

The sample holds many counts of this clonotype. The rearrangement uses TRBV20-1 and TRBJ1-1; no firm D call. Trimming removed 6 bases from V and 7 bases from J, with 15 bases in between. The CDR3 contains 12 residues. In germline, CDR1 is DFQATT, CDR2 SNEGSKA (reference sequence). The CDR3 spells CSAGDATNEAFF. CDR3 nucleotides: TGCAGTGCCGGGGATGCTACAAATGAAGCTTTCTTT.

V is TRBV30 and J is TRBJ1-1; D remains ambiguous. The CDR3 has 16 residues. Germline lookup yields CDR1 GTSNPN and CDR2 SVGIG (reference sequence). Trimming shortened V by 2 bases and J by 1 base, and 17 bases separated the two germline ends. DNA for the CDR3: TGTGCCTGGAGTTCTATTAGTAGGCAGCAGAACACTGAAGCTTTCTTT. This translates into CAWSSISRQQNTEAFF.

Here the CDR3 reads CASSWAEGPGAFF. In DNA, the CDR3 is TGTGCCAGCAGTTGGGCCGAGGGTCCGGGAGCTTTCTTT. The V and J genes are TRBV6-2 or TRBV6-3 and TRBJ1-1, with D unclear. Germline CDR1 is MNHEY and CDR2 is SVGEGT. V lost 4 bases and J lost 10, with 16 bases in between. The CDR3 consists of 13 residues.

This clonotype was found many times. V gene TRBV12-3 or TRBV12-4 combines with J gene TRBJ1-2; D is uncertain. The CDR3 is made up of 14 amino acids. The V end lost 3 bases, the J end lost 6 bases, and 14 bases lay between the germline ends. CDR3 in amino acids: CASSLSQLRDGYTF. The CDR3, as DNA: TGTGCCAGCAGTTTGTCCCAGCTTAGGGATGGCTACACCTTC.

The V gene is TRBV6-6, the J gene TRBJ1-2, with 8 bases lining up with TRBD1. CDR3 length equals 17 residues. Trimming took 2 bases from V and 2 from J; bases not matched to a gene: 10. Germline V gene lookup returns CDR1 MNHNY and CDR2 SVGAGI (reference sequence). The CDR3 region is CASSYPPGQGNNYGYTF. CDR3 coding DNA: TGTGCCAGCAGTTACCCCCCAGGACAGGGTAACAACTATGGCTACACCTTC.

This CDR3 reads CASSLVGGAFF. The CDR3 DNA is TGTGCCAGCAGCTTGGTTGGGGGGGCTTTCTTT. The chain employs TRBV7-9 and TRBJ1-1; tentative D call: TRBD1 (5 bases). V was cut by 3 bases and J by 11 bases, with 10 bases left in between. The CDR3 is made up of 11 amino acids. The germline gives CDR1 SEHNR, CDR2 FQNEAQ (reference sequence).

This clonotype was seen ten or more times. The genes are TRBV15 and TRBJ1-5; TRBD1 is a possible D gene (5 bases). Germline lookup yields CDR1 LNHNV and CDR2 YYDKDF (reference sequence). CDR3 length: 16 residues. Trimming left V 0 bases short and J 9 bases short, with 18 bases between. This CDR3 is CATSRDLGTRALPQHF. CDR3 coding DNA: TGTGCCACCAGCAGAGATTTGGGGACGCGAGCCCTGCCCCAGCATTTT.

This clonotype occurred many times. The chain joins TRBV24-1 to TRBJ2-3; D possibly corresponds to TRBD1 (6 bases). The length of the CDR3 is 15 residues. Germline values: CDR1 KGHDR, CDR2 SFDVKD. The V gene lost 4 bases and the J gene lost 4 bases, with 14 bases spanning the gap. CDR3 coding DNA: TGTGCCACCAGTGACCCACAACAGGGCGCAGATACGCAGTATTTT. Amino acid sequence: CATSDPQQGADTQYF.

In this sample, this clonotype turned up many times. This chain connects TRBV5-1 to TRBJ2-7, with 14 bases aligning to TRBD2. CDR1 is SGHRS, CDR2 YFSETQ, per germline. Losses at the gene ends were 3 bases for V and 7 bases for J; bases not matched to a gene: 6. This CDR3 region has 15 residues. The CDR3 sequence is CASSSGTSGSGEQYF. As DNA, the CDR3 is TGCGCCAGCAGCTCGGGGACTAGCGGGAGCGGGGAGCAGTACTTC. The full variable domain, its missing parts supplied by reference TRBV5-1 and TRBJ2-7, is KAGVTQTPRYLIKTRGQQVTLSCSPISGHRSVSWYQQTPGQGLQFLFEYFSETQRNKGNFPGRFSGRQFSNSRSEMNVSTLELGDSALYLCASSSGTSGSGEQYFGPGTRLTVT.

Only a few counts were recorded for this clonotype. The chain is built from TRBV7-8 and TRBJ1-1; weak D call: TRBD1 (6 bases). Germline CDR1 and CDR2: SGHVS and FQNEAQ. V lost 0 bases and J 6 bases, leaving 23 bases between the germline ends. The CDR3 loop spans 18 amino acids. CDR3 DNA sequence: TGTGCCAGCAGCTTAGCCGCAGTACGACAGGCGCGATTTCCTGAAGCTTTCTTT. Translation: CASSLAAVRQARFPEAFF.

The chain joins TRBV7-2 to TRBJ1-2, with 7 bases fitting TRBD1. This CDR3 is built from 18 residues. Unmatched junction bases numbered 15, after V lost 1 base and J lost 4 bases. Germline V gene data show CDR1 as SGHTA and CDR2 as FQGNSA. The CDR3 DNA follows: TGTGCCAGCAGCTTAGAACAGGGGATAACGGAGCGTTCCTATGGCTACACCTTC. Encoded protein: CASSLEQGITERSYGYTF. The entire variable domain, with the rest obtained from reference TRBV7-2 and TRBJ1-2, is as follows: GAGVSQSPSNKVTEKGKDVELRCDPISGHTALYWYRQSLGQGLEFLIYFQGNSAPDKSGLPSDRFSAERTGGSVSTLTIQRTQQEDSAVYLCASSLEQGITERSYGYTFGSGTRLTVV.

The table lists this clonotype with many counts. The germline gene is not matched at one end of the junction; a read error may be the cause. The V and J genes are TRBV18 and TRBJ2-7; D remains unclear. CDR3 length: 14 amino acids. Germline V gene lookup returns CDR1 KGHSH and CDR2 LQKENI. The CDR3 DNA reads TGTGCCAGCTCACCCGATGCGACCGGGCATCCTATACACTTC. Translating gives CASSPDATGHPIHF.